This T cell receptor (beta chain) was captured by sequencing in a study of cytomegalovirus exposure and HLA in healthy donors. Regarding this clone: Its antigen is unknown.

General observations from the study: The study found most TCR sequences rare, yet found some public TCRs in many donors. An observed cluster of highly shared sequence variants was recorded as a likely sequencing artifact. In a later analysis, parvovirus B19, influenza, CMV and Epstein-Barr virus appeared linked to several top co-occurrence clusters.

Germline V CDR1 and CDR2: MNHEY, SVGAGI. The CDR3 has 14 residues. Trimming took 7 bases from V and 7 from J, leaving 19 bases between them. Amplification used 60 Vbeta primers and 13 Jbeta primers. Clones were sequenced by immunoSEQ multiplex PCR, and TCRdb holds only the in-frame ones, with some missing. The table shows about 230,000 clones, with just under 80% occurring only once. This TCR came from a boy between 10 and 17 years old in good health and CMV-seronegative. Source material: PBMCs. This chain joins TRBV6-5 and TRBJ1-1, with D unresolved. The CDR3 region has the DNA TGTGCCAGCATAACCGCGGGCCTCGTCGGTGAAGCTTTCTTT. Its translation: CASITAGLVGEAFF.